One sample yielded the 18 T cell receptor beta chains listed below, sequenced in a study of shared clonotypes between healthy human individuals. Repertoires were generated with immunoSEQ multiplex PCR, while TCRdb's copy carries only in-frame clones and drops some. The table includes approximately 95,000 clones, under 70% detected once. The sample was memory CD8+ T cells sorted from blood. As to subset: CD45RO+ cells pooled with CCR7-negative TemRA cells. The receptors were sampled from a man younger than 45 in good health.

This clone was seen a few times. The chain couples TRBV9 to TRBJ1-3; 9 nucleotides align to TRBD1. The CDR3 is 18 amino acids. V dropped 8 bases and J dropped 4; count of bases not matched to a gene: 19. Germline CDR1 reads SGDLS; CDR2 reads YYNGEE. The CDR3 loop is CASTDGQGPGATGNTIYF. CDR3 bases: TGTGCCAGTACCGACGGACAGGGGCCAGGGGCGACAGGAAACACCATATATTTT.

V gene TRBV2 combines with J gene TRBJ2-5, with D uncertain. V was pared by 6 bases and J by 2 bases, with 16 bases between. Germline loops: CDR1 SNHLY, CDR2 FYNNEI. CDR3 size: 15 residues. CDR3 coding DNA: TGTGCCAGCAGCGTAAGGGCCGGAATGCAAGAGACCCAGTACTTC. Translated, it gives CASSVRAGMQETQYF.

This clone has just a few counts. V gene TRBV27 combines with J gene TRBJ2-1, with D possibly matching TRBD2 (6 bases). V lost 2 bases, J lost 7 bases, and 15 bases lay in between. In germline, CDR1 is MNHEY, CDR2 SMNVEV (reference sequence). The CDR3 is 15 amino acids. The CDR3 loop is CASSLLGLLGNEQFF. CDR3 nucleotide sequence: TGTGCCAGCAGTTTACTGGGACTGCTGGGGAATGAGCAGTTCTTC.

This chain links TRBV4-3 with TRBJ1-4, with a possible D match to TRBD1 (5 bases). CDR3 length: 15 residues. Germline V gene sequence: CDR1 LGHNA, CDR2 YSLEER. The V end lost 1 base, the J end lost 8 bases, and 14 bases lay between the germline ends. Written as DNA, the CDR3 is TGCGCCAGCAGCCAAGGAACCGGGACCTTCGAAAAACTGTTTTTT. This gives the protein CASSQGTGTFEKLFF.

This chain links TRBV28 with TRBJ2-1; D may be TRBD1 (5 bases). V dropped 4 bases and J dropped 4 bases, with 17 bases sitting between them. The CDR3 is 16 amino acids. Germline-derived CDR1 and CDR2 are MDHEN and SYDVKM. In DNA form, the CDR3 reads TGTGCCAGCAGTTGTCGCAGGGCAGTTTCTTACAATGAGCAGTTCTTC. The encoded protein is CASSCRRAVSYNEQFF.

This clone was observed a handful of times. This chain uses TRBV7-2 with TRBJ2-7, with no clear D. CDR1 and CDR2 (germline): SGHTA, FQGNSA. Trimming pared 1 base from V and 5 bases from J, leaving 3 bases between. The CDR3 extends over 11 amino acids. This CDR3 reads CASSLGDEQYF. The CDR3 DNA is TGTGCCAGCAGCTTAGGGGACGAGCAGTACTTC.

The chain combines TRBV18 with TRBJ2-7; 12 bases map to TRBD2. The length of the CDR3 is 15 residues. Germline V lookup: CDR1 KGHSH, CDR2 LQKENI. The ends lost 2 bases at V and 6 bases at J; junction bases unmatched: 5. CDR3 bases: TGTGCCAGCTCACCAGCTAGCGGGAGGGCCAGCGAGCAGTACTTC. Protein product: CASSPASGRASEQYF.

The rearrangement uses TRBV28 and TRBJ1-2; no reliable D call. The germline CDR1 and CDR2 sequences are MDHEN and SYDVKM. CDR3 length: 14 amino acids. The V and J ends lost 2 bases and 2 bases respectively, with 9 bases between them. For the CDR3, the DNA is TGTGCCAGCAGTTTACTGGTTCCGAACTATGGCTACACCTTC. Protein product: CASSLLVPNYGYTF.

CDR3 DNA: TGTGCCAGCAAACCCACTGTTGGCATAGACAGGGTCAGGACAGATACGCAGTATTTT. As protein: CASKPTVGIDRVRTDTQYF. The V and J genes are TRBV28 and TRBJ2-3; 7 bases align to TRBD1. Germline CDR1 reads MDHEN; CDR2 reads SYDVKM. Trimming cost V 7 bases and J 3 bases; bases outside gene matches: 22. The CDR3 extends over 19 amino acids.

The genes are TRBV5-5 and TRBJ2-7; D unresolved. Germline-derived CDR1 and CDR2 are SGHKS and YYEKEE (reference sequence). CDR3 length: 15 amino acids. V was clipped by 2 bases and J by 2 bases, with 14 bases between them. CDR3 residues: CASSFDKGMTYEQYF. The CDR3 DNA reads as TGTGCCAGCAGCTTTGACAAAGGCATGACCTACGAGCAGTACTTC.

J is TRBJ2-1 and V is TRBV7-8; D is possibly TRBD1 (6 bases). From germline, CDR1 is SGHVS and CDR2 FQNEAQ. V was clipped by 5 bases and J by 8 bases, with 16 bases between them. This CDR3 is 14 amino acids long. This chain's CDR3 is CASSDRQVWDEQFF. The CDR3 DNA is TGTGCCAGCAGCGACCGACAGGTTTGGGATGAGCAGTTCTTC.

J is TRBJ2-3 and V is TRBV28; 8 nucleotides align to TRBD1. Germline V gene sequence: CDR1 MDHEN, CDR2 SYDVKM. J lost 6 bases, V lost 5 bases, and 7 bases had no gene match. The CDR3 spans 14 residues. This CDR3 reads CASSPSDRADTQYF. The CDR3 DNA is TGTGCCAGCAGTCCATCGGACAGGGCTGATACGCAGTATTTT.

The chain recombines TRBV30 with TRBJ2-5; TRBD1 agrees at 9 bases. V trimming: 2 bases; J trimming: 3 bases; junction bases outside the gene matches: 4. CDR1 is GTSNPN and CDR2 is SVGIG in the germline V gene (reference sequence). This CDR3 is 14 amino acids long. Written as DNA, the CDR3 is TGTGCCTGGAGTTCAGGGACAGGGAAAGAGACCCAGTACTTC. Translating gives CAWSSGTGKETQYF.

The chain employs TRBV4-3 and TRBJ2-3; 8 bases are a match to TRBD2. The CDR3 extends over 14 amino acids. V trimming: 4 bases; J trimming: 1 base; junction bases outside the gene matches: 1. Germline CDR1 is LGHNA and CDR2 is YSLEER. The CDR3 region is CASSLGLGTDTQYF. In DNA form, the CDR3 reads TGCGCCAGCAGCCTGGGACTAGGCACAGATACGCAGTATTTT.

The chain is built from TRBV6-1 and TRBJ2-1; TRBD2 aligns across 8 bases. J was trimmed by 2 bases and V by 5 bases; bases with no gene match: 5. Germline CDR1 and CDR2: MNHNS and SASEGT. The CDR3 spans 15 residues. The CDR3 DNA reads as TGTGCCAGCAGTAAACTAGCGGACCCCTACAATGAGCAGTTCTTC. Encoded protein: CASSKLADPYNEQFF.

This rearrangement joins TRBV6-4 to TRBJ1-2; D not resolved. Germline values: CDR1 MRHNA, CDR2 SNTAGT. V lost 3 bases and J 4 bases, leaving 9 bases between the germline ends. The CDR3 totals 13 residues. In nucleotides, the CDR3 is TGTGCCAGCAGTGAAAAGGCAGGCTATGGCTACACCTTC. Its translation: CASSEKAGYGYTF.

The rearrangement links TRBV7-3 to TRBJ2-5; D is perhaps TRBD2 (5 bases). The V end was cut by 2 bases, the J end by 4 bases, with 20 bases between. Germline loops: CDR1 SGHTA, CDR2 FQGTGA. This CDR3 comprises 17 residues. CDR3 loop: CASSLYPSLLNGETQYF. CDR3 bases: TGTGCCAGCAGCTTATATCCTAGCCTCCTAAATGGAGAGACCCAGTACTTC.

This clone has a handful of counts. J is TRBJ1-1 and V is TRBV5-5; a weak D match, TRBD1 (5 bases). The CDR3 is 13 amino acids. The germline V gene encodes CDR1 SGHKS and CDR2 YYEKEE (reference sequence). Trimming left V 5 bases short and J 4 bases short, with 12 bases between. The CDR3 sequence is CASRGWGVTEAFF. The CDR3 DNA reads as TGTGCCAGCAGGGGTTGGGGGGTCACTGAAGCTTTCTTT.